These 7 T cell receptor beta chains were sequenced from one sample in a study of blood T cell repertoires in COVID-19. The repertoire was sequenced with immunoSEQ multiplex PCR; TCRdb's copy has only in-frame clones and lacks some. Here the sample spans around 140,000 clones, roughly 80% being singletons. Sequenced sample: peripheral blood. These receptors all come from a man aged 70-80 years who had recovered from COVID-19.

This clone was recorded once. The rearrangement joins TRBV7-9 to TRBJ2-7, with D maybe TRBD1 (6 bases). Germline V gene sequence: CDR1 SEHNR, CDR2 FQNEAQ (reference sequence). V lost 6 bases, J lost 5 bases, and 11 bases lay in between. The CDR3 runs to 12 residues. The CDR3 nucleotides are TGTGCCAGCAGTCCAAGGGGGAACGAGCAGTACTTC. This gives the protein CASSPRGNEQYF.

This clone was recorded a few times. DNA of the CDR3: TGCGCCAGCAGCCAAGATATGGGACTAGCGGGAGGGGATGAGCAGTTCTTC. This codes for CASSQDMGLAGGDEQFF. The chain employs TRBV4-1 and TRBJ2-1; 16 nucleotides agree with TRBD2. V trimming: 0 bases; J trimming: 8 bases; junction bases outside the gene matches: 4. From germline, CDR1 is MGHRA and CDR2 YSYEKL. The CDR3 sequence is 17 residues long.

The J gene is TRBJ2-2, the V gene TRBV5-1, with 9 positions matching TRBD1. This CDR3 is built from 14 residues. Germline V gene sequence: CDR1 SGHRS, CDR2 YFSETQ. V was pared by 0 bases and J by 6 bases, with 0 bases of the junction left unmatched. The CDR3 DNA sequence: TGCGCCAGCAGCTTGGGACAGGGGGCCGGGGAGCTGTTTTTT. This encodes CASSLGQGAGELFF.

This clone was recorded at least ten times. The gene calls are TRBV12-5 and TRBJ1-1; the D gene is possibly TRBD1 (6 bases). The CDR3 extends over 15 amino acids. Germline assignment: CDR1 LGHNT and CDR2 FRNRAP. Trimming removed 5 bases at V and 1 base at J, with 14 bases between. The chain's CDR3 is CASGQAGTQNTEAFF. The CDR3, as DNA: TGTGCTAGTGGTCAAGCCGGGACACAGAACACTGAAGCTTTCTTT.

V is TRBV29-1 and J is TRBJ1-2, with D maybe TRBD1 (5 bases). V shed 2 bases and J shed 7 bases, with 23 bases lying between them. Germline CDR1 is SQVTM and CDR2 is ANQGSEA. The CDR3 is 16 amino acids. The CDR3 region is CSVEKRGETVKGGYTF. Here the CDR3 DNA reads TGCAGCGTTGAAAAGAGAGGCGAGACAGTTAAGGGTGGCTACACCTTC.

V and J are TRBV29-1 and TRBJ1-1; the D gene is possibly TRBD1 (6 bases). The CDR3 consists of 14 residues. Trimming left V 0 bases short and J 4 bases short, with 12 bases between. Looked up from germline, CDR1 is SQVTM and CDR2 is ANQGSEA. Here the CDR3 DNA reads TGCAGCGTTGAAGACAGGGGCGACTTCACTGAAGCTTTCTTT. The encoded protein is CSVEDRGDFTEAFF.

This clone was seen a handful of times. The V call is TRBV4-1, the J call TRBJ2-2; a weak D match, TRBD1 (6 bases). CDR3 length equals 14 residues. CDR1 is MGHRA and CDR2 is YSYEKL in the germline V gene. Deletions cut 1 base from V and 10 bases from J, with 13 bases between. The CDR3 loop is CASSQGDTPPELFF. The CDR3 DNA reads as TGCGCCAGCAGCCAAGGGGACACGCCGCCGGAGCTGTTTTTT.